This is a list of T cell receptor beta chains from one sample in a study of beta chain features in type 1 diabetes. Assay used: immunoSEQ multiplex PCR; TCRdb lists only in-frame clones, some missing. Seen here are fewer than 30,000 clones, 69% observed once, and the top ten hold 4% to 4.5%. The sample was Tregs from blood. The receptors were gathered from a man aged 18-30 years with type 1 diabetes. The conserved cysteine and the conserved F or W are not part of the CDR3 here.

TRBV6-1	ASTSSGEQF
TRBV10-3	AISESGTSTQY
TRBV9	ASSVAVGGGTDTQY
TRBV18	ASSPHTGYTEAF
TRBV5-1	ASSPGLGQGIYEQY
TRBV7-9	ASSLDRGLDQPQH
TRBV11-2	ASSLRPGGGNTIY
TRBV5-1	ASSLTSGFSTDTQY
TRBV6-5	ASSRGNYNSPLH
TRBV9	ASSVGVGGPYEQY
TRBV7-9	ASSSNLRQPQH
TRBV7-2	ASSPGVLLYEQY
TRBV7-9	ASTVGQGRSGANVLT
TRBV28	ASTTFSGRRNEQY
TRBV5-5	ASSWLAGGPDEQY
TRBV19	ASSIKRGQNLAKNIQY
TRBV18	ASSERLTSGGDTDTQY
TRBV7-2	ASSLVNRPTNVLT
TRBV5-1	ASSLAAGSSNEQF